Each of the 30 T cell receptor beta chains below was sequenced from the same sample in a study of cytomegalovirus exposure and HLA in healthy donors. The repertoire was sequenced with immunoSEQ multiplex PCR; TCRdb's copy has only in-frame clones and lacks some. This sample has roughly 150,000 clones, with roughly nine tenths found just once. The sequencing sample was made of PBMCs. These receptors were collected from a woman aged 18-29 years in good health and CMV-seropositive.

This chain's CDR3 is CAWSLAGTDTQYF. For the CDR3, the DNA is TGTGCCTGGAGTTTAGCGGGCACAGATACGCAGTATTTT. The rearrangement joins TRBV30 to TRBJ2-3, with D possibly matching TRBD2 (6 bases). The germline V gene has CDR1 GTSNPN and CDR2 SVGIG (reference sequence). V lost 2 bases and J lost 1, with 7 bases in between. There are 13 residues in the CDR3.

The chain carries TRBV4-1 and TRBJ1-3; D gene uncertain. The CDR3 runs to 15 residues. Deletions cut 1 base from V and 4 bases from J, with 11 bases between. CDR1 is MGHRA and CDR2 is YSYEKL in the germline V gene. As DNA, the CDR3 is TGCGCCAGCAGCCAAGGGCCAGGTGCGGGAAACACCATATATTTT. Amino acids: CASSQGPGAGNTIYF.

The gene calls are TRBV9 and TRBJ1-3; TRBD1 is a possible D gene (5 bases). Germline-derived CDR1 and CDR2 are SGDLS and YYNGEE. V was clipped by 3 bases and J by 3 bases, with 16 bases between them. This CDR3 is built from 16 residues. The CDR3 is CASSAQGSIGGNTIYF. The CDR3, as DNA: TGTGCCAGCAGCGCTCAGGGTTCTATCGGTGGAAACACCATATATTTT.

The chain uses TRBV9 and TRBJ2-5; 11 bases agree with TRBD1. Losses at the gene ends were 4 bases for V and 5 bases for J; bases not matched to a gene: 4. CDR3 length: 14 amino acids. Germline CDR1 SGDLS, CDR2 YYNGEE. The CDR3 loop is CASSLGQGEETQYF. DNA of the CDR3: TGTGCCAGCAGCCTGGGACAGGGGGAGGAGACCCAGTACTTC.

This rearrangement joins TRBV4-2 to TRBJ1-1; D uncertain. Germline CDR1 and CDR2: LGHNA and YNFKEQ. This CDR3 spans 13 amino acids. Trimming took off 4 bases at V and 5 bases at J, with 11 bases between the two ends. CDR3: CASSRLVATEAFF. The CDR3 DNA follows: TGTGCCAGCAGCCGGCTTGTGGCAACTGAAGCTTTCTTT.

This chain links TRBV2 with TRBJ2-5; TRBD2 might be the D (6 bases). V lost 1 base, J lost 3 bases, and 18 bases lay in between. Germline V gives CDR1 SNHLY, CDR2 FYNNEI. This CDR3 is built from 17 residues. CDR3 sequence: CASSEGGAGTHKETQYF. CDR3 DNA sequence: TGTGCCAGCAGTGAAGGAGGGGCGGGGACGCACAAAGAGACCCAGTACTTC.

The chain has TRBV21-1 and TRBJ2-1; whether TRBD2, the table's D call, matches the DNA was not checked. TRBV21-1 has pseudogene status. The length of the CDR3 is 18 residues. CDR3 sequence reads: CASGGIAGDVLEYNEQFF. The CDR3 DNA reads as TGTGCCAGCGGGGGAATAGCGGGAGACGTACTAGAGTACAATGAGCAGTTCTTC.

The genes are TRBV28 and TRBJ2-7, with 7 bases lining up with TRBD1. Germline loops: CDR1 MDHEN, CDR2 SYDVKM. V shed 7 bases, J shed 5 bases, and the junction held 11 bases outside the gene matches. The CDR3 runs 14 residues. DNA of the CDR3: TGTGCCAGCAAAACGACAGGGTACTCTAACGAGCAGTACTTC. It is translated as CASKTTGYSNEQYF. Full variable domain (missing parts from reference TRBV28 and TRBJ2-7): DVKVTQSSRYLVKRTGEKVFLECVQDMDHENMFWYRQDPGLGLRLIYFSYDVKMKEKGDIPEGYSVSREKKERFSLILESASTNQTSMYLCASKTTGYSNEQYFGPGTRLTVT.

The J gene is TRBJ2-7, the V gene TRBV6-5; 10 nucleotides agree with TRBD2. Losses at the gene ends were 2 bases for V and 2 bases for J; bases not matched to a gene: 6. This CDR3 has 16 amino acids. CDR1 and CDR2 from the germline V gene are MNHEY and SVGAGI. The DNA of the CDR3 is TGTGCCAGCAGTTACGCGATAGCGGGAGGAACCTACGAGCAGTACTTC. It yields the protein CASSYAIAGGTYEQYF.

As DNA, the CDR3 is TGTGCCAGCAGAACGTTAGGGGACAGGGGGTACAATGAGCAGTTCTTC. It encodes CASRTLGDRGYNEQFF. The rearrangement uses TRBV27 and TRBJ2-1, with TRBD1 matching over 11 bases. The CDR3 has 16 amino acids. The germline gives CDR1 MNHEY, CDR2 SMNVEV (reference sequence). The ends lost 6 bases at V and 4 bases at J; junction bases unmatched: 8.

J is TRBJ2-7 and V is TRBV5-1; 12 bases are a match to TRBD2. The trim removed 4 bases at V and 6 bases at J, leaving 5 bases unmatched. The germline CDR1 and CDR2 sequences are SGHRS and YFSETQ. This CDR3 has 14 residues. The CDR3 nucleotides are TGCGCCAGCAGCCGACTAGCGGGAGCTCGCGAGCAGTACTTC. Translation gives CASSRLAGAREQYF.

The sample holds one count of this clone. The gene calls are TRBV5-4 and TRBJ2-6; maybe TRBD1 (5 bases). Per germline, CDR1 SGHNT and CDR2 YYREEE (reference sequence). This CDR3 region has 16 residues. Trimming cost V 1 base and J 4 bases, with 12 bases left between them. The DNA for the CDR3 is TGTGCCAGCAGCTTGCTATCAGGGTACGGGGCCAACGTCCTGACTTTC. The encoded protein is CASSLLSGYGANVLTF. The whole variable domain, remainder taken from reference TRBV5-4 and TRBJ2-6, is ETGVTQSPTHLIKTRGQQVTLRCSSQSGHNTVSWYQQALGQGPQFIFQYYREEENGRGNFPPRFSGLQFPNYSSELNVNALELDDSALYLCASSLLSGYGANVLTFGAGSRLTVL.

This chain connects TRBV19 to TRBJ2-5; D possibly corresponds to TRBD1 (5 bases). Trimming shortened V by 3 bases and J by 1 base, and 9 bases separated the two germline ends. CDR1 is LNHDA and CDR2 is SQIVND in the germline V gene (reference sequence). CDR3 size: 14 residues. CDR3 sequence (DNA): TGTGCCAGTAGTATCGGTAGGGGCCAAGAGACCCAGTACTTC. Amino acids: CASSIGRGQETQYF.

This clone was found once. DNA of the CDR3: TGTGCCACAACGGGGGAGCGGGAGTCGGGGGAGCAGTACTTC. This sequence encodes CATTGERESGEQYF. This rearrangement joins TRBV6-5 to TRBJ2-7; 8 positions agree with TRBD2. Trimming took 10 bases from V and 7 from J; bases not matched to a gene: 15. Germline loops: CDR1 MNHEY, CDR2 SVGAGI. The length of the CDR3 is 14 residues.

This chain uses TRBV9 with TRBJ2-5, with 7 bases matching TRBD2. Trimming took 0 bases from V and 5 from J; bases not matched to a gene: 4. Germline-derived CDR1 and CDR2 are SGDLS and YYNGEE. The CDR3 extends over 14 amino acids. CDR3 DNA: TGTGCCAGCAGCGTAGCTGCGGGAGCGGAGACCCAGTACTTC. Protein sequence: CASSVAAGAETQYF.

V usage is TRBV5-1 and J usage is TRBJ2-7; 12 nucleotides match TRBD2. V shed 2 bases and J 2 bases; nucleotides not matched to a gene: 5. This CDR3 is built from 16 residues. Germline V gene sequence: CDR1 SGHRS, CDR2 YFSETQ. The DNA for the CDR3 is TGCGCCAGCAGCTTAGCCGGACTAGCGGGACCCTACGAGCAGTACTTC. This translates into CASSLAGLAGPYEQYF.

This sequence joins TRBV19 and TRBJ1-1; 8 bases fit TRBD1. CDR1 and CDR2 (germline): LNHDA, SQIVND (reference sequence). The CDR3 covers 14 residues. Trimming took 6 bases from V and 0 from J; bases not matched to a gene: 3. CDR3 in amino acids: CASSRDRLNTEAFF. For the CDR3, the DNA is TGTGCCAGTAGCCGGGACAGGCTGAACACTGAAGCTTTCTTT.

The chain is built from TRBV5-4 and TRBJ1-1; tentatively, D is TRBD1 (5 bases). This CDR3 spans 15 amino acids. Germline-derived CDR1 and CDR2 are SGHNT and YYREEE (reference sequence). The V and J ends lost 0 bases and 1 base respectively, with 10 bases between them. CDR3: CASSLGGLPNTEAFF. Here the CDR3 DNA reads TGTGCCAGCAGCTTGGGGGGACTCCCGAACACTGAAGCTTTCTTT.

This clone was seen just once. Relative to the germline gene, one junction end is altered; a read error may explain this. The genes are TRBV6-6 and TRBJ1-5; 10 positions agree with TRBD1. The CDR3 length is 13 residues. CDR1 is MNHNY, CDR2 SVGAGI, per germline (reference sequence). CDR3 region: CASSSGAGTGVYF. CDR3 bases: TGTGCCAGCAGTTCTGGAGCCGGGACAGGGGTATATTTT.

The V gene is TRBV7-2, the J gene TRBJ1-3; TRBD1 might be the D (6 bases). The CDR3 is 16 amino acids. Trimming cost V 5 bases and J 3 bases, with 17 bases left between them. The V gene's germline CDR1 is SGHTA and CDR2 FQGNSA. CDR3 bases: TGTGCCAGCAGCGGCTACAGGGACCTGGATGGAAACACCATATATTTT. Protein sequence: CASSGYRDLDGNTIYF.

This sequence joins TRBV9 and TRBJ2-7, with 13 bases aligning to TRBD2. J lost 2 bases, V lost 3 bases, and 8 bases had no gene match. The CDR3 runs to 17 residues. CDR1 and CDR2 (germline): SGDLS, YYNGEE. The CDR3 reads CASSAGLAGEEPYEQYF. For the CDR3, the DNA is TGTGCCAGCAGCGCTGGACTAGCGGGAGAAGAGCCCTACGAGCAGTACTTC.

The chain couples TRBV25-1 to TRBJ2-3; 7 positions match TRBD2. Trimming removed 2 bases from V and 2 bases from J; junction bases left unmatched: 1. This CDR3 contains 14 residues. The germline V gene has CDR1 MGHDK and CDR2 SYGVNS. The CDR3, as DNA: TGTGCCAGCAGTGAACTAGCGGTCACAGATACGCAGTATTTT. It is translated as CASSELAVTDTQYF.

This clone was recorded once. The chain is built from TRBV7-2 and TRBJ2-1; D remains unclear. Germline V gives CDR1 SGHTA, CDR2 FQGNSA. Trimming took off 7 bases at V and 4 bases at J, with 11 bases between the two ends. The CDR3 extends over 13 amino acids. The CDR3 is CASTFSSYNEQFF. As DNA, the CDR3 is TGTGCCAGCACCTTCAGTTCGTACAATGAGCAGTTCTTC.

J is TRBJ1-2 and V is TRBV30; TRBD1 matches at 7 bases. Germline V CDR1 and CDR2: GTSNPN, SVGIG (reference sequence). There are 14 residues in the CDR3. The V segment lost 2 bases and the J segment 4 bases; nucleotides outside the gene matches: 7. CDR3 in DNA: TGTGCCTGGAGTACCTGGACAGGAGTCTATGGCTACACCTTC. Translation: CAWSTWTGVYGYTF.

CDR3 sequence: CASSLGSTGVEQYF. The CDR3 nucleotides are TGTGCCAGCAGCTTAGGCTCTACCGGGGTGGAGCAGTACTTC. This rearrangement joins TRBV7-9 to TRBJ2-7, with D maybe TRBD2 (5 bases). The V end lost 1 base, the J end lost 7 bases, and 14 bases lay between the germline ends. The CDR3 has 14 residues. Per germline, CDR1 SEHNR and CDR2 FQNEAQ (reference sequence).

The V call is TRBV7-3, the J call TRBJ1-1, with D possibly TRBD1 on 6 matching bases. The CDR3 is made up of 13 amino acids. V gave up 4 bases and J gave up 1 base, with 7 bases separating them. The germline V gene has CDR1 SGHTA and CDR2 FQGTGA. CDR3 protein: CASSSTGNTEAFF. The CDR3 bases are TGTGCCAGCAGCTCGACAGGGAACACTGAAGCTTTCTTT.

The chain uses TRBV10-1 and TRBJ2-1; TRBD2 matches 9 bases. Per the germline V gene, CDR1 is WNHNN and CDR2 is SYGVQD (reference sequence). The CDR3 runs 16 residues. Trimming cost V 2 bases and J 0 bases; bases outside gene matches: 2. CDR3 nucleotide sequence: TGCGCCAGCAGTGAGCTAGCGGGGAGCTCCTACAATGAGCAGTTCTTC. Amino acid sequence: CASSELAGSSYNEQFF.

This clone has a handful of counts. The rearrangement uses TRBV6-4 and TRBJ1-1, with TRBD1 matching 7 bases. Germline values: CDR1 MRHNA, CDR2 SNTAGT. The CDR3 length is 13 residues. The J segment lost 8 bases and the V segment lost 4 bases, leaving 7 bases of the junction unmatched. The CDR3 nucleotides are TGTGCCAGCAGTGGAACAGGGGCCTTCGAAGCTTTCTTT. As protein: CASSGTGAFEAFF.

The chain employs TRBV5-4 and TRBJ2-7; TRBD2 agrees at 7 bases. Losses at the gene ends were 0 bases for V and 2 bases for J; bases not matched to a gene: 5. Germline V lookup: CDR1 SGHNT, CDR2 YYREEE (reference sequence). There are 15 residues in the CDR3. The CDR3 coding sequence is TGTGCCAGCAGCTTGGGGCGGGAGCCCCCCTACGAGCAGTACTTC. Amino acids: CASSLGREPPYEQYF.

The CDR3 DNA reads TGCAGCGTTGATAGGTCAGGGTCCCATGAGCAGTTCTTC. This sequence encodes CSVDRSGSHEQFF. The chain employs TRBV29-1 and TRBJ2-1; tentative D call: TRBD1 (5 bases). Germline-derived CDR1 and CDR2 are SQVTM and ANQGSEA. The CDR3 extends over 13 amino acids. With 3 bases removed from V and 8 bases from J, the gap between germline ends came to 14 bases.